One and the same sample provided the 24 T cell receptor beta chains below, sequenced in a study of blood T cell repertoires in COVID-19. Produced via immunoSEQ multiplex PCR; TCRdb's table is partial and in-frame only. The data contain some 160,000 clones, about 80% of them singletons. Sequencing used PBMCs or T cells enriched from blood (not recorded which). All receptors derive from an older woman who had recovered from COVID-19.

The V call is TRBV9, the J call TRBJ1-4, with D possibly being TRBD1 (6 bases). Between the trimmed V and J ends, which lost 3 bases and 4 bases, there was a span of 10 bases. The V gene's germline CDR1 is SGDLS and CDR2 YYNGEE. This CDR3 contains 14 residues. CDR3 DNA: TGTGCCAGCAGCGACTCGGACAGTAATGAAAAACTGTTTTTT. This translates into CASSDSDSNEKLFF.

The DNA for the CDR3 is TGTGCCACCAGCAGTTTCAGTGAGGCCAAGGAGCTGTTTTTT. This codes for CATSSFSEAKELFF. The J gene is TRBJ2-2, the V gene TRBV15; D gene unclear. The CDR3 covers 14 residues. The V gene's germline CDR1 is LNHNV and CDR2 YYDKDF (reference sequence). V was shortened by 3 bases and J by 10 bases, with 15 bases between the two germline ends.

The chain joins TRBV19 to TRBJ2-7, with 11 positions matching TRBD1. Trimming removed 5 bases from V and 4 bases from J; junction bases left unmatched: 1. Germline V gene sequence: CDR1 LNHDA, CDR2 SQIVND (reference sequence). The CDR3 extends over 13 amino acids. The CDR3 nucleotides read TGTGCCAGTAGTGGGACAGGGGGGTACGAGCAGTACTTC. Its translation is CASSGTGGYEQYF.

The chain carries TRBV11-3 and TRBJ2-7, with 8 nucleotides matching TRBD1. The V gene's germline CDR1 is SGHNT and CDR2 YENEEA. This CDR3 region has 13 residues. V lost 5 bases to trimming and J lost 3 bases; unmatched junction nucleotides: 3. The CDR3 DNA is TGTGCCAGCAGCAAAGGACAGGGCTACGAGCAGTACTTC. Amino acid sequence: CASSKGQGYEQYF.

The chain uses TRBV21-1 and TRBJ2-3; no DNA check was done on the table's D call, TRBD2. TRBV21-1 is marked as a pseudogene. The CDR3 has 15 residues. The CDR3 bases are TGTGCCAGCAGCAAAGGGGGGGTCGTCACAGATACGCAGTATTTT. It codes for CASSKGGVVTDTQYF.

The DNA of the CDR3 is TGTGCCAGCAGTTACGTGGGGGGTAGCACAGATACGCAGTATTTT. Its protein product is CASSYVGGSTDTQYF. V is TRBV6-5 and J is TRBJ2-3; D may be TRBD2 (6 bases). The CDR3 contains 15 residues. The V end lost 2 bases, the J end lost 0 bases, and 9 bases lay between the germline ends. Germline CDR1 MNHEY, CDR2 SVGAGI.

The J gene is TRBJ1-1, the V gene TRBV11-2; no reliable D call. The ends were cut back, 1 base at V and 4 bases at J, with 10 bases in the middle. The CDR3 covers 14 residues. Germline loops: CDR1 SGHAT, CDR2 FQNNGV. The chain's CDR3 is CASSLVLVSTEAFF. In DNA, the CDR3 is TGTGCCAGCAGCTTAGTATTAGTTTCCACTGAAGCTTTCTTT.

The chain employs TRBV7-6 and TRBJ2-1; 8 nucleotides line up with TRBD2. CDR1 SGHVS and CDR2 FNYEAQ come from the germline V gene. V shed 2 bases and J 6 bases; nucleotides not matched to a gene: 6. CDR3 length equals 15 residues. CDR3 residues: CASSLLSGGLNEQFF. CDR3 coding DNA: TGTGCCAGCAGCTTACTCTCGGGGGGGCTCAATGAGCAGTTCTTC.

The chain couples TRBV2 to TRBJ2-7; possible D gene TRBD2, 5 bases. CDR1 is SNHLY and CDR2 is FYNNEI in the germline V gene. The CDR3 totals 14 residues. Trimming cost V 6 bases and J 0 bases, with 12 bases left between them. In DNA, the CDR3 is TGTGCCAGCAGCAAAGACTACCTCTCCTACGAGCAGTACTTC. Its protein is CASSKDYLSYEQYF. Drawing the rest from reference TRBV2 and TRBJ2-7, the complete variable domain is EPEVTQTPSHQVTQMGQEVILRCVPISNHLYFYWYRQILGQKVEFLVSFYNNEISEKSEIFDDQFSVERPDGSNFTLKIRSTKLEDSAMYFCASSKDYLSYEQYFGPGTRLTVT.

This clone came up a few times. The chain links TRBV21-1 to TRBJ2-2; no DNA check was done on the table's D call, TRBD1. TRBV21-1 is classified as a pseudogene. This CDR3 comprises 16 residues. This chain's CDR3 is CASSKGAEQNTGELFF. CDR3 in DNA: TGTGCCAGCAGCAAGGGGGCTGAACAGAACACCGGGGAGCTGTTTTTT.

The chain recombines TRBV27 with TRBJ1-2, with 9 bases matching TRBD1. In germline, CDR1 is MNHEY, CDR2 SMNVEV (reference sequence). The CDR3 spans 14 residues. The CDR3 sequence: CATGTGRGDYGYTF. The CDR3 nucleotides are TGTGCAACCGGGACAGGGCGAGGTGACTATGGCTACACCTTC.

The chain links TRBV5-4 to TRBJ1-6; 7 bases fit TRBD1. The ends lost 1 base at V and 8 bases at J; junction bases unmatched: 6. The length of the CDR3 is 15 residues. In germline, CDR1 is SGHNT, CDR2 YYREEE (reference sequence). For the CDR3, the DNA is TGTGCCAGCAGCTTGCGAGGGGGCCTTTATTCACCCCTCCACTTT. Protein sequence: CASSLRGGLYSPLHF. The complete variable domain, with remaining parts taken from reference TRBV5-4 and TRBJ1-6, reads ETGVTQSPTHLIKTRGQQVTLRCSSQSGHNTVSWYQQALGQGPQFIFQYYREEENGRGNFPPRFSGLQFPNYSSELNVNALELDDSALYLCASSLRGGLYSPLHFGNGTRLTVT.

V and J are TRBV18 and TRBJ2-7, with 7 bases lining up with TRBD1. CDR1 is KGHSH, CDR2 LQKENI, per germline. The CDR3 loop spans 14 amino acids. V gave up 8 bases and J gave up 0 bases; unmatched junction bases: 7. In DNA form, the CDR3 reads TGTGCCAGCCGACAGGACAGGTTCTCCTACGAGCAGTACTTC. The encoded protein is CASRQDRFSYEQYF.

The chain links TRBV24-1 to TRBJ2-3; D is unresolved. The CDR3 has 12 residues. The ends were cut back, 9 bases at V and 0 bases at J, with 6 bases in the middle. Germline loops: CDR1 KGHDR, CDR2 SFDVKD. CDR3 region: CATAESTDTQYF. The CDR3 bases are TGTGCCACCGCGGAGAGCACAGATACGCAGTATTTT.

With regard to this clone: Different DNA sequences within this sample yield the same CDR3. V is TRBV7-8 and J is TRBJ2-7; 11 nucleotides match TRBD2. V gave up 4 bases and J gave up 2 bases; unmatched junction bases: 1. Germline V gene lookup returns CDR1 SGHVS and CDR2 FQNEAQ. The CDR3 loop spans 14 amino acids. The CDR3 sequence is CASSSSGGTYEQYF. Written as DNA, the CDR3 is TGTGCCAGCAGCTCTAGCGGGGGGACCTACGAGCAGTACTTC.

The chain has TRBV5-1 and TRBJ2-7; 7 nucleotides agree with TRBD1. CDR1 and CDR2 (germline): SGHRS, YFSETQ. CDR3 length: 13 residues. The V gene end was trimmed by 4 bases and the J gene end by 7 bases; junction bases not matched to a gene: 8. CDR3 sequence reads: CASSAGQAWEQYF. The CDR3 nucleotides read TGCGCCAGCAGCGCTGGACAGGCTTGGGAGCAGTACTTC.

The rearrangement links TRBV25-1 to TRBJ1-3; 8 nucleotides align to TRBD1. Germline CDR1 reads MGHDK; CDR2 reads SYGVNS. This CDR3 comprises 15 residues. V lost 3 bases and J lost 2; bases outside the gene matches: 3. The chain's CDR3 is CASSDAGGAGNTIYF. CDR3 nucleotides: TGTGCCAGCAGTGATGCAGGGGGCGCTGGAAACACCATATATTTT.

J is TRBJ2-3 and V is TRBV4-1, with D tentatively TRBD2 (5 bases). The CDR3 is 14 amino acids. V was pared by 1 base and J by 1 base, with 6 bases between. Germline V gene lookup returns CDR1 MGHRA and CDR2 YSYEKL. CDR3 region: CASSQGSGTDTQYF. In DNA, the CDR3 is TGCGCCAGCAGCCAAGGTAGCGGCACAGATACGCAGTATTTT.

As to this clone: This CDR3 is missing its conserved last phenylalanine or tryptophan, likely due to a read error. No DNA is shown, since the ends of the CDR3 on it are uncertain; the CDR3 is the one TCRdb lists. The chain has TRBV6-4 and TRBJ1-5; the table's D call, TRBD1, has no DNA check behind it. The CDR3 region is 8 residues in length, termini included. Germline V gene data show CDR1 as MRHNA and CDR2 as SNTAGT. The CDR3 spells CASRRDRL.

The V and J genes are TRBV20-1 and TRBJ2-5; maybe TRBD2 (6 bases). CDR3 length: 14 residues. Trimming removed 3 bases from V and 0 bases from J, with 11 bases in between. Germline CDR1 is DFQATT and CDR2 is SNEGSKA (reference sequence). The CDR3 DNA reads TGCAGTGCTAGTTTGGGGGGAGACCAAGAGACCCAGTACTTC. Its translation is CSASLGGDQETQYF.

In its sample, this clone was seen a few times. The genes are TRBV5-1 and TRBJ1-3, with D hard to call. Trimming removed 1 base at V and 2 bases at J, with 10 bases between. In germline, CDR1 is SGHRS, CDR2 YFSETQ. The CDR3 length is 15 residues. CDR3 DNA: TGCGCCAGCAGCTTGTCGGGAACCACTGGAAACACCATATATTTT. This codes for CASSLSGTTGNTIYF.

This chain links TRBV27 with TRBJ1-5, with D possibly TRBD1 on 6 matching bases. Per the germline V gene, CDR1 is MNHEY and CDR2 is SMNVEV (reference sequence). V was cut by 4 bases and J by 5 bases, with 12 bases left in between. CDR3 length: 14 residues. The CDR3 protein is CASSSHRDDQPQHF. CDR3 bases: TGTGCCAGCAGTTCTCACAGGGATGATCAGCCCCAGCATTTT.

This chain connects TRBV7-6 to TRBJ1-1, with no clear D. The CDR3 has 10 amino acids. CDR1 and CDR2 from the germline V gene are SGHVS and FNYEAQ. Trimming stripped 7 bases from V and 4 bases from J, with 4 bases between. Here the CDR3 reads CASTLTEAFF. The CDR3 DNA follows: TGTGCCAGCACCCTCACTGAAGCTTTCTTT.

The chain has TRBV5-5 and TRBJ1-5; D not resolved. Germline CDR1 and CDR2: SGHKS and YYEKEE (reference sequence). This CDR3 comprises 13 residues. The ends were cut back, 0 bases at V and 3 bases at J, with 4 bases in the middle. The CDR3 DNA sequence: TGTGCCAGCAGCTTGGTGGCCAATCAGCCCCAGCATTTT. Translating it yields CASSLVANQPQHF.